This TCR beta chain was captured in a study of metastatic and nonmetastatic thyroid tumors. Looking at the study overall: Repertoires from blood and tumor or nodule tissue of malignant and benign thyroid patients were compared. General study results and limits: Compared with benign nodules, malignant thyroid tumors were reported to have significantly higher TCR beta diversity in both blood and tumor.

Germline trimming cut 5 bases from V and 4 bases from J; bases unmatched to any gene: 4. The CDR3 is 13 residues long. This clone was seen at least ten times. The antigen remains unidentified. Not a single patient had been given any form of treatment at any point before undergoing thyroid surgery. Original analysis: Using the CDR3 differences seen across clinicopathological groups, the authors built a distant-metastasis classifier for papillary thyroid cancer, which was meant to discriminate distant-metastatic patients. TCRdb reanalyzed the PCR reads with MiXCR. The V and J calls shown here were made by TCRdb, not taken from the authors' results. In the table there are about 60,000 clones, 15% to 20% of which are singletons.

Sequencing was carried out using blood. The sequence was obtained from a male donor with papillary thyroid cancer or a benign thyroid nodule (not recorded which). Some clones in this sample may be carry-over from other donors' samples. The chain joins TRBV12-3 or TRBV12-4 to TRBJ1-2; 7 bases are a match to TRBD1. The CDR3 spells CASSGQAFYGYTF. The CDR3 nucleotides read TGTGCCAGCAGTGGACAGGCATTCTATGGCTACACCTTC.